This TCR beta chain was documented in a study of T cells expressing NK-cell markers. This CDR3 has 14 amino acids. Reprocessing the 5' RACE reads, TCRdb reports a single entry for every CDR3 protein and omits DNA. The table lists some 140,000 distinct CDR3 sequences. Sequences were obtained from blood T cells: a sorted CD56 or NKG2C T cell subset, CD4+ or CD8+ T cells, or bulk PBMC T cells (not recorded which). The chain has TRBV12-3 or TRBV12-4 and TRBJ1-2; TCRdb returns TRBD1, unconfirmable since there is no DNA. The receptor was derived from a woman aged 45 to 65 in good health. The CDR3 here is CASSLRDRAAGYTF.